Below, 9 T cell receptor beta chains from the same sample are listed, as sequenced in a study of post-analysis software for immune sequencing data. Prepared TCR beta cDNA libraries contained unique molecular identifiers. TCRdb reprocessed the PCR reads with MiXCR, giving one entry per CDR3 protein. The sample has about 400,000 distinct CDR3 sequences, roughly 38% seen once; the top ten hold under 15%. The antigens of these receptors remain unknown. Study-wide findings and caveats: In patients, about five TRBV segments were more frequent than in controls, with TRBV5-6, TRBV5-1 and TRBV20-1 among them.

The sequencing input was blood. The receptors were sampled from a girl aged 10-17 years with multiple sclerosis.

V usage is TRBV12-3 or TRBV12-4 and J usage is TRBJ2-2, with D unresolved. V lost 2 bases and J lost 1, with 8 bases in between. The length of the CDR3 is 15 residues. The CDR3 region is CASSLWFGNTGELFF. CDR3 nucleotides: TGTGCCAGCAGTTTATGGTTCGGGAACACCGGGGAGCTGTTTTTT.

The CDR3 sequence is CASSFPQGNSYEQYF. For the CDR3, the DNA is TGTGCCAGCAGCTTCCCACAGGGGAACAGCTACGAGCAGTACTTC. V gene TRBV7-9 combines with J gene TRBJ2-7; TRBD1 agrees at 7 bases. The CDR3 totals 15 residues. CDR1 and CDR2 (germline): SEHNR, FQNEAQ (reference sequence). With V trimmed by 3 bases and J by 3 bases, 8 bases remained unmatched.

CDR3 bases: TGCAGTGCCCAAAAGGCGCCGGCAGCTTTCTTT. Protein: CSAQKAPAAFF. The rearrangement uses TRBV20-1 and TRBJ1-1; unclear D gene. Germline V gene data show CDR1 as DFQATT and CDR2 as SNEGSKA (reference sequence). This CDR3 is 11 amino acids long. Trimming shortened V by 6 bases and J by 10 bases, and 15 bases separated the two germline ends.

The rearrangement links TRBV6-2 or TRBV6-3 to TRBJ1-1; TRBD1 agrees at 8 bases. The CDR3 is 14 residues long. J was trimmed by 1 base and V by 9 bases; bases with no gene match: 7. The germline CDR1 and CDR2 sequences are MNHEY and SVGEGT. CDR3 DNA sequence: TGTGCCAGTAGGGGACAGGCGAGGAACACTGAAGCTTTCTTT. Its translation is CASRGQARNTEAFF.

V usage is TRBV5-1 and J usage is TRBJ2-4; D gene ambiguous. TRBJ2-7 matches the DNA end more closely, so the J call is doubtful. Germline loops: CDR1 SGHRS, CDR2 YFSETQ. The CDR3 runs to 17 residues. CDR3 sequence (DNA): TGCGCCAGCAGCCCACAGATGCGGTCCCAAATTATCTACGAGCAGTACTTC. Encoded protein: CASSPQMRSQIIYEQYF.

The chain is built from TRBV7-8 and TRBJ2-7; 12 nucleotides agree with TRBD1. The germline V gene encodes CDR1 SGHVS and CDR2 FQNEAQ. The CDR3 is 17 amino acids. V shed 3 bases and J 2 bases; nucleotides not matched to a gene: 8. CDR3 coding DNA: TGTGCCAGCAGCTTCCGGGACAGGGGGCGCAGGCCCTACGAGCAGTACTTC. It is translated as CASSFRDRGRRPYEQYF.

This clonotype showed up just a few times. The V gene is TRBV12-3 or TRBV12-4, the J gene TRBJ1-2, with unresolved D. Trimming left V 2 bases short and J 7 bases short, with 11 bases between. The CDR3 loop spans 13 amino acids. CDR3: CASSLLGRRGYTF. The CDR3, as DNA: TGTGCCAGCAGTTTATTAGGCAGGCGTGGCTACACCTTC.

In its sample, this clonotype was seen a few times. V and J are TRBV6-5 and TRBJ1-2; D gene unclear. The CDR3 has 15 amino acids. Trimming took 0 bases from V and 0 from J, leaving 8 bases between them. Per germline, CDR1 MNHEY and CDR2 SVGAGI. The CDR3 reads CASSYSSAANYGYTF. In DNA form, the CDR3 reads TGTGCCAGCAGTTACTCGTCGGCGGCTAACTATGGCTACACCTTC.

Only one count was recorded for this clonotype. The rearrangement joins TRBV20-1 to TRBJ2-3; a possible D gene is TRBD2 (6 bases). This CDR3 region has 14 residues. Germline CDR1 reads DFQATT; CDR2 reads SNEGSKA (reference sequence). V was trimmed by 6 bases and J by 7 bases, leaving 20 bases between them. For the CDR3, the DNA is TGCAGTGCCGGTGTAGAAGCGGCGGGAAATACGCAGTATTTT. This translates into CSAGVEAAGNTQYF.